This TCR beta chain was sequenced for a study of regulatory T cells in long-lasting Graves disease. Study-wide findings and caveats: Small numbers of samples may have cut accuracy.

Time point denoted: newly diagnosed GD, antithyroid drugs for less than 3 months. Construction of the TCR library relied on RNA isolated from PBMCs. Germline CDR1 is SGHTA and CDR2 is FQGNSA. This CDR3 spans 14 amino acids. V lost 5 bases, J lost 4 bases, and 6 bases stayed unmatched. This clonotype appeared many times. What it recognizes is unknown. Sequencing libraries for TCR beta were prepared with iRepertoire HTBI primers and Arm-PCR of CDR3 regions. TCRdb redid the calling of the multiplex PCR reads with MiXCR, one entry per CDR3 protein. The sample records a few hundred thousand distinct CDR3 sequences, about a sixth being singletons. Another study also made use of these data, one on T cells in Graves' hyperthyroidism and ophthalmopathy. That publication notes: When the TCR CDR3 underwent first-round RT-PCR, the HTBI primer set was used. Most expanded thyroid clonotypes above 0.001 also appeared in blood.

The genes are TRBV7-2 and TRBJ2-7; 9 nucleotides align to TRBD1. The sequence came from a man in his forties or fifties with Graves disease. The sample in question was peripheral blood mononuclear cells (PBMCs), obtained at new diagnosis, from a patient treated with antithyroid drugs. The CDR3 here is CASSLRTGEYEQYF. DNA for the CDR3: TGTGCCAGCAGCCTCAGGACAGGGGAGTACGAGCAGTACTTC.